This section outlines one TCR beta chain sequence together with its context. Its target is unknown. This sample is part of a study of T cell repertoires in cytomegalovirus infection. Overall study context: Indications came from public TCR beta signatures; they pointed to CMV infection and to a matching HLA type.

TCRdb redid the calling of the reads with MiXCR, one entry per CDR3 protein. Among a few hundred thousand distinct CDR3 sequences listed, approximately 40% were seen once. V gave up 6 bases and J gave up 10 bases; unmatched junction bases: 32. Per germline, CDR1 KGHSH and CDR2 LQKENI. The CDR3 is made up of 22 amino acids. Study observations and caveats: Public TCR beta family frequency separated CMV-and-HLA carriers, including in an independent cohort. HLA-C-restricted CMV-specific TCR beta clonotypes prevailed in the ex vivo response.

This TCR came from a human donor in good health (CMV status not recorded). Some clones in this sample may be carry-over from other donors' samples. The material sequenced was cultured PBMCs, taken from culture after CMV antigen stimulation. The chain couples TRBV18 to TRBJ2-1, with 11 nucleotides matching TRBD2. DNA for the CDR3: TGTGCCAGCTCGCCCGGGACTAGCGGATATAATGACCCACTGAGACGGCCCTCCGAGCAGTTCTTC. Translation gives CASSPGTSGYNDPLRRPSEQFF. Drawing the rest from reference TRBV18 and TRBJ2-1, the complete variable domain is NAGVMQNPRHLVRRRGQEARLRCSPMKGHSHVYWYRQLPEEGLKFMVYLQKENIIDESGMPKERFSAEFPKEGPSILRIQQVVRGDSAAYFCASSPGTSGYNDPLRRPSEQFFGPGTRLTVL.